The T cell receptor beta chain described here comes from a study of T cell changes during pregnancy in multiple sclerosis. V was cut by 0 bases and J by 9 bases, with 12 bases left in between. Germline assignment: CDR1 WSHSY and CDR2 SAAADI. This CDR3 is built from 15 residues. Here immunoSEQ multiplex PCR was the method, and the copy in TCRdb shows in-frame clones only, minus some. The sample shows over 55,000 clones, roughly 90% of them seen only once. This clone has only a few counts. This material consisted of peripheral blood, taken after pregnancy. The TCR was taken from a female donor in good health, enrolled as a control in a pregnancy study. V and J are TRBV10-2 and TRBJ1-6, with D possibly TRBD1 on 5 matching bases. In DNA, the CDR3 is TGCGCCAGCAGTGAGTCCCCAGCCGGGGGTTCACCCCTCCACTTT. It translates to CASSESPAGGSPLHF.